This TCR beta chain was observed in a study of blood T cell repertoires in COVID-19. The overall study: The United States, Italy and Spain were the sources of the acute and convalescent COVID-19 samples. Sources were T cells, B-cell-depleted T cells, or PBMCs; the material itself was cDNA or gDNA.

Points on this clone: The same CDR3 also results from other DNA sequences found in this sample.

Study processing details: Counts of nucleated cells, estimated from reference gene primer amplification, were obtained. The method was immunoSEQ multiplex PCR; TCRdb's version includes in-frame clones alone and lacks a portion of them. V and J calls and clone size are those listed in that table; D and trimming were worked out from the DNA. The table records under 150,000 clones, around four fifths of them present only once. This CDR3 comprises 13 residues. Germline assignment: CDR1 SGHNT and CDR2 YENEEA. Trimming cost V 6 bases and J 0 bases, with 6 bases left between them. The clonotype was recovered from a human donor in a cohort sampled during active COVID-19. Sequencing used peripheral blood. V gene TRBV11-3 combines with J gene TRBJ1-3; D gene ambiguous. CDR3 sequence reads: CASSGGSGNTIYF. Written as DNA, the CDR3 is TGTGCCAGCAGTGGAGGCTCTGGAAACACCATATATTTT.